The clone carrying this T cell receptor (beta chain) showed up just a few times. In the source study's methods: Amplified reference gene primers provided the basis for estimating nucleated cell counts. This table comes from immunoSEQ multiplex PCR, and its TCRdb copy is limited to in-frame clones, with some not included. That table is the source of V, J and clone size, and D and trimming were worked out from the DNA. This repertoire shows some 140,000 clones, roughly four fifths found once; its top ten account for over 10%. The CDR3 loop spans 14 amino acids. V lost 1 base and J lost 11, with 12 bases in between. The germline CDR1 and CDR2 sequences are SGHVS and FNYEAQ. This record comes from a study of blood T cell repertoires in COVID-19. Turning to the study itself: PBMCs, B-cell-depleted T cells, or T cells were the source of the cDNA or gDNA that made up the material.

Sequenced material: peripheral blood. The V and J genes are TRBV7-6 and TRBJ1-6; perhaps TRBD1 as D (6 bases). This clonotype was sampled from an elderly man with acute or convalescent COVID-19. The CDR3 nucleotides read TGTGCCAGCAGCTTAGGCAGGGGAAAGACACCCCTCCACTTT. It translates to CASSLGRGKTPLHF.